The following is a T cell receptor beta chain sequence with its context. The antigen is not known. This sample stems from a study of cytomegalovirus exposure and HLA in healthy donors. Study-level points and caveats: The classifier reportedly diagnosed cytomegalovirus status with high sensitivity and specificity. The study labeled fewer than 200 TCR beta chains cytomegalovirus-associated.

Data came from immunoSEQ multiplex PCR; TCRdb stores just in-frame clones and leaves some out. Among 160,000 or so clones listed, 70% to 90% were seen once. This CDR3 has 15 amino acids. V gave up 2 bases and J gave up 2 bases, with 9 bases separating them. The germline gives CDR1 MDHEN, CDR2 SYDVKM. The donors were part of the approximately 120-subject validation cohort, which stood apart from the roughly 730-subject first cohort. Sequencing was carried out using PBMCs. The source of this sequence is a man aged 18 to 30 in good health and CMV-seronegative. V usage is TRBV28 and J usage is TRBJ2-2, with D tentatively TRBD1 (5 bases). CDR3 loop: CASSLNRFNTGELFF. Here the CDR3 DNA reads TGTGCCAGCAGTTTAAACAGGTTTAACACCGGGGAGCTGTTTTTT. Looking up the rest from reference TRBV28 and TRBJ2-2 gives the full variable domain: DVKVTQSSRYLVKRTGEKVFLECVQDMDHENMFWYRQDPGLGLRLIYFSYDVKMKEKGDIPEGYSVSREKKERFSLILESASTNQTSMYLCASSLNRFNTGELFFGEGSRLTVL.